In its sample, the clone carrying this T cell receptor (beta chain) was seen once. Naive CD8 cells lacked CD45RO, underwent positive selection for CCR7 and left out terminally differentiated effector memory CD45RA+ cells. This CDR3 is built from 15 residues. V was shortened by 3 bases and J by 0 bases, with 12 bases between the two germline ends. Germline lookup yields CDR1 SGHTA and CDR2 FQGNSA. This entry is derived from a study of shared clonotypes between healthy human individuals. Repertoires were generated with immunoSEQ multiplex PCR, while TCRdb's copy carries only in-frame clones and drops some. Of about 870,000 clones detected, 80% to 95% appear once; the ten largest clones hold around 24%.

The sample comprised naive CD8+ T cells sorted from blood. The sequence derives from a man aged 25-40 years in good health. The chain carries TRBV7-2 and TRBJ2-7; no firm D call. CDR3 sequence: CASSLSPRLSYEQYF. The CDR3 DNA follows: TGTGCCAGCAGCTTGTCCCCTAGGCTCTCCTACGAGCAGTACTTC.